This T cell receptor (beta chain) derives from a study of blood T cell repertoires in COVID-19. In the authors' workflow: Amplified reference gene primers provided the basis for estimating nucleated cell counts. Repertoires were generated with immunoSEQ multiplex PCR, while TCRdb's copy carries only in-frame clones and drops some. V and J calls and clone size come straight from that table; D and trimming were deduced from the DNA. This table has 140,000 or so clones, approximately 89% appearing once. Germline CDR1 SGHTA, CDR2 FQGNSA. The ends were cut back, 6 bases at V and 2 bases at J, with 10 bases in the middle. The CDR3 totals 13 residues.

This receptor was identified in a human donor in a cohort sampled during active COVID-19. Specimen: peripheral blood. The V and J genes are TRBV7-2 and TRBJ2-5; D unresolved. The CDR3 reads CASSPVIQETQYF. The CDR3 DNA follows: TGTGCCAGCAGTCCAGTGATTCAAGAGACCCAGTACTTC. Looking up the rest from reference TRBV7-2 and TRBJ2-5 gives the full variable domain: GAGVSQSPSNKVTEKGKDVELRCDPISGHTALYWYRQSLGQGLEFLIYFQGNSAPDKSGLPSDRFSAERTGGSVSTLTIQRTQQEDSAVYLCASSPVIQETQYFGPGTRLLVL.